This entry lists 8 T cell receptor beta chains sequenced from one sample in a study of cytomegalovirus exposure and HLA in healthy donors. The study ran its PCR with 60 Vbeta and 13 Jbeta primers. Profiling relied on immunoSEQ multiplex PCR, and the TCRdb table lists in-frame clones only, not all of them. Here the sample spans some 130,000 clones, 80% being singletons. The sample comprised PBMCs. Receptor source: a man aged 25-45 years in good health and CMV-seronegative.

J is TRBJ2-3 and V is TRBV7-9; 13 bases agree with TRBD2. This CDR3 spans 17 amino acids. V shed 1 base and J 2 bases; nucleotides not matched to a gene: 3. CDR1 SEHNR and CDR2 FQNEAQ come from the germline V gene (reference sequence). The CDR3 loop is CASSLGLAGGFTDTQYF. The DNA of the CDR3 is TGTGCCAGCAGCTTAGGACTAGCGGGAGGCTTCACAGATACGCAGTATTTT.

The rearrangement uses TRBV5-5 and TRBJ1-2, with 8 bases matching TRBD1. The germline CDR1 and CDR2 sequences are SGHKS and YYEKEE (reference sequence). V was pared by 6 bases and J by 0 bases, with 13 bases of the junction left unmatched. The CDR3 is 17 amino acids. CDR3 sequence: CASTQGAPFYPNYGYTF. The CDR3 DNA follows: TGTGCCAGCACCCAGGGGGCGCCATTTTATCCTAACTATGGCTACACCTTC.

Here the CDR3 reads CASSQLAGGPRETQYF. CDR3 bases: TGTGCCAGCAGCCAGCTAGCGGGAGGGCCCCGAGAGACCCAGTACTTC. The chain couples TRBV14 to TRBJ2-5, with TRBD2 matching over 12 bases. The CDR3 totals 16 residues. Trimming cost V 3 bases and J 4 bases; bases outside gene matches: 6. CDR1 and CDR2 from the germline V gene are SGHDN and FVKESK.

The chain joins TRBV6-5 to TRBJ2-3; 7 bases fit TRBD2. The V gene's germline CDR1 is MNHEY and CDR2 SVGAGI. Trimming at V came to 6 bases and at J to 5 bases, leaving 8 bases not matched to a gene. CDR3 length: 14 amino acids. Here the CDR3 DNA reads TGTGCCAGCAGCCTTAGCGGGTATGAAGATACGCAGTATTTT. It translates to CASSLSGYEDTQYF.

The V gene is TRBV6-6, the J gene TRBJ2-7; 10 bases agree with TRBD2. V gave up 4 bases and J gave up 1 base; unmatched junction bases: 7. The CDR3 has 16 residues. Germline lookup yields CDR1 MNHNY and CDR2 SVGAGI (reference sequence). The CDR3 sequence is CASSFSQREGSYEQYF. The DNA for the CDR3 is TGTGCCAGCAGTTTTTCCCAGCGGGAGGGGTCCTACGAGCAGTACTTC.

This rearrangement joins TRBV5-8 to TRBJ2-7; TRBD1 might be the D (6 bases). V was pared by 3 bases and J by 2 bases, with 9 bases between. This CDR3 contains 13 residues. From germline, CDR1 is SGHTS and CDR2 YDEGEE. CDR3 nucleotide sequence: TGTGCCAGCAGCTACGGACAGACCTACGAGCAGTACTTC. The encoded protein is CASSYGQTYEQYF. The variable domain in full, with the rest retrieved from reference TRBV5-8 and TRBJ2-7, is EAGVTQSPTHLIKTRGQQATLRCSPISGHTSVYWYQQALGLGLQFLLWYDEGEERNRGNFPPRFSGRQFPNYSSELNVNALELEDSALYLCASSYGQTYEQYFGPGTRLTVT.

V and J are TRBV27 and TRBJ2-1, with 8 nucleotides matching TRBD2. V dropped 4 bases and J dropped 6; count of bases not matched to a gene: 5. Per germline, CDR1 MNHEY and CDR2 SMNVEV (reference sequence). This CDR3 has 14 amino acids. The CDR3 DNA sequence: TGTGCCAGCAGTTCTCCCGGACTAGCCAATGAGCAGTTCTTC. Translated, it gives CASSSPGLANEQFF.

The chain couples TRBV7-9 to TRBJ2-1; 9 bases fit TRBD2. Germline V gives CDR1 SEHNR, CDR2 FQNEAQ (reference sequence). Losses at the gene ends were 5 bases for V and 5 bases for J; bases not matched to a gene: 10. The CDR3 extends over 16 amino acids. CDR3 sequence: CASSRLLAGLNNEQFF. CDR3 bases: TGTGCCAGCAGCCGATTACTAGCGGGCCTAAACAATGAGCAGTTCTTC.